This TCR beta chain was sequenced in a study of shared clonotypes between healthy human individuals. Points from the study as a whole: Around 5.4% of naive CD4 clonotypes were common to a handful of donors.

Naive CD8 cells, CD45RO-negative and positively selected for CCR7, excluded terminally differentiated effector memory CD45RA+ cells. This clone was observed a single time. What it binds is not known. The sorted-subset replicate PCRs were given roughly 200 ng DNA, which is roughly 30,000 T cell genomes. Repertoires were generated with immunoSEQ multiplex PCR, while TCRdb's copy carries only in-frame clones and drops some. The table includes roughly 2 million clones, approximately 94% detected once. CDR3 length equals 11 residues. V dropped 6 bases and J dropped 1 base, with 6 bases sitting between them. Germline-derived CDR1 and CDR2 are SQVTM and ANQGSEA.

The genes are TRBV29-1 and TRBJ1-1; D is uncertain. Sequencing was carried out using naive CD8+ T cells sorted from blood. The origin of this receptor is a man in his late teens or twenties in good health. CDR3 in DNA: TGCAGCGTGTACAAGAACACTGAAGCTTTCTTT. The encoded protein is CSVYKNTEAFF.